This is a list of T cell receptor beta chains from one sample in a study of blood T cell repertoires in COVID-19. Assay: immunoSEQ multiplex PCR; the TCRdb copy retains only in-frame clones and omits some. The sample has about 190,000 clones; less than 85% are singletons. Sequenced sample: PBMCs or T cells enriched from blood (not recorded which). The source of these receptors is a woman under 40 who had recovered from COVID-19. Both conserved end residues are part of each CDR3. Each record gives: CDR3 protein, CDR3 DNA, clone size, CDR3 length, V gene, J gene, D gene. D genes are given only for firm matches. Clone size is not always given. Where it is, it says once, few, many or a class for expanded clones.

CSVDPGGTEAFF	TGCAGCGTTGACCCAGGGGGCACTGAAGCTTTCTTT	-	12	TRBV29-1	TRBJ1-1	TRBD1
CASRGVDRASYGYTF	TGTGCCAGCAGAGGGGTAGACAGGGCCTCCTATGGCTACACCTTC	-	15	TRBV27	TRBJ1-2	TRBD1
CASRPGLAVGEQYF	TGTGCCAGCAGACCCGGACTAGCGGTGGGCGAGCAGTACTTC	-	14	TRBV6-5	TRBJ2-7	TRBD2
CASSQAISPGHSPGANVLTF	TGTGCCAGCAGCCAAGCCATCTCGCCGGGACATAGTCCTGGGGCCAACGTCCTGACTTTC	-	20	TRBV3-1/TRBV3-2	TRBJ2-6	-
CASSFEQGFTGNTIYF	TGTGCCAGCAGCTTCGAACAGGGGTTTACTGGAAACACCATATATTTT	-	16	TRBV7-9	TRBJ1-3	TRBD1
CASSVAGGTGNTEAFF	TGTGCCAGCAGCGTAGCAGGGGGCACGGGGAACACTGAAGCTTTCTTT	-	16	TRBV9	TRBJ1-1	TRBD1
CASSLDGDPGGTEAFF	TGCGCCAGCAGCTTGGATGGGGACCCAGGGGGGACTGAAGCTTTCTTT	-	16	TRBV5-1	TRBJ1-1	TRBD1
CASRATGSPTLPDTQYF	TGTGCCAGCAGAGCAACCGGGTCCCCAACCTTGCCAGATACGCAGTATTTT	-	17	TRBV7-2	TRBJ2-3	-
CASSNGVGGTEAFF	TGTGCCAGTAGTAATGGGGTAGGGGGCACTGAAGCTTTCTTT	-	14	TRBV19	TRBJ1-1	-
CSARQGTNEKLFF	TGCAGCGCTCGACAGGGCACTAATGAAAAACTGTTTTTT	-	13	TRBV29-1	TRBJ1-4	TRBD1
CASSLLYNEQFF	TGTGCCAGCAGCTTATTATACAATGAGCAGTTCTTC	many	12	TRBV7-9	TRBJ2-1	-
CASSLWTSGGETQYF	TGTGCCAGCAGCCTTTGGACTAGCGGGGGAGAGACCCAGTACTTC	-	15	TRBV3-1/TRBV3-2	TRBJ2-5	TRBD2
CASSDLRGSGANVLTF	TGTGCCAGCAGTGACCTCAGGGGCTCTGGGGCCAACGTCCTGACTTTC	-	16	TRBV27	TRBJ2-6	-
CASTGQGSSYEQYF	TGTGCCAGCACCGGGCAGGGAAGCTCCTACGAGCAGTACTTC	-	14	TRBV28	TRBJ2-7	-
CASSNSGTGYQPQHF	TGTGCCAGCTCAAATTCCGGGACAGGTTATCAGCCCCAGCATTTT	-	15	TRBV18	TRBJ1-5	TRBD1
CASSLGPGELFF	TGTGCCAGCAGCTTAGGGCCCGGGGAGCTGTTTTTT	once	12	TRBV7-3	TRBJ2-2	-
CASSAPPGLAGARSYNEQFF	TGTGCCAGCAGTGCCCCTCCGGGACTAGCGGGAGCGCGATCCTACAATGAGCAGTTCTTC	-	20	TRBV6-2/TRBV6-3	TRBJ2-1	TRBD2
CATSDEDRVGYTF	TGTGCCACCAGTGATGAGGACAGGGTCGGCTACACCTTC	-	13	TRBV24-1	TRBJ1-2	TRBD1
CASSSSGTAYNEQFF	TGTGCCAGCAGCTCCTCCGGGACAGCCTACAATGAGCAGTTCTTC	-	15	TRBV2	TRBJ2-1	TRBD1
CASSPPFPNTEAFF	TGTGCCAGCAGCCCCCCATTCCCGAACACTGAAGCTTTCTTT	few	14	TRBV7-9	TRBJ1-1	-
CASSLGGGHTQYF	TGTGCCAGCAGCTTAGGAGGGGGTCATACGCAGTATTTT	-	13	TRBV11-2	TRBJ2-3	-
CSVAGGGYGYTF	TGCAGCGTTGCCGGGGGGGGCTATGGCTACACCTTC	once	12	TRBV29-1	TRBJ1-2	-
CASSLVGGRSSYEQYF	TGTGCCAGCAGCTTAGTAGGCGGGAGGTCCTCCTACGAGCAGTACTTC	-	16	TRBV7-9	TRBJ2-7	TRBD2
CASSFRLAGDQETQYF	TGTGCCAGCAGCTTCCGACTAGCGGGGGACCAAGAGACCCAGTACTTC	-	16	TRBV5-4	TRBJ2-5	TRBD2
CASSHELERTDTQYF	TGTGCCAGCAGTCATGAACTCGAACGTACAGATACGCAGTATTTT	-	15	TRBV7-9	TRBJ2-3	-
CASSPTSERAYEQYF	TGCGCCAGCAGCCCAACTAGCGAGAGAGCCTACGAGCAGTACTTC	-	15	TRBV5-1	TRBJ2-7	TRBD2
CASSFGEDYGYTF	TGTGCCAGCAGCTTCGGGGAAGATTATGGCTACACCTTC	-	13	TRBV6-5	TRBJ1-2	-
CASTGEVGTVAGNTIYF	TGTGCCAGCACCGGCGAAGTTGGAACAGTAGCTGGAAACACCATATATTTT	few	17	TRBV7-2	TRBJ1-3	-
CASSPQDRGAGANVLTF	TGCGCCAGCAGCCCGCAAGACAGGGGAGCTGGGGCCAACGTCCTGACTTTC	-	17	TRBV5-1	TRBJ2-6	TRBD1
CASSPRDLQTGELFF	TGTGCCAGCAGCCCTCGGGACTTACAAACCGGGGAGCTGTTTTTT	-	15	TRBV4-2	TRBJ2-2	-
CSARTVINTGELFF	TGCAGCGCTCGGACAGTTATCAACACCGGGGAGCTGTTTTTT	-	14	TRBV29-1	TRBJ2-2	-
CSGVQEAGNTIYF	TGCAGCGGCGTCCAGGAGGCTGGAAACACCATATATTTT	-	13	TRBV29-1	TRBJ1-3	-
CASSSEGGATDTQYF	TGTGCCAGCTCCTCTGAGGGGGGGGCCACAGATACGCAGTATTTT	-	15	TRBV28	TRBJ2-3	-
CASSYGQREQYF	TGTGCCAGCAGTTACGGCCAGCGCGAGCAGTACTTC	-	12	TRBV6-5	TRBJ2-7	-
CSASPWDSAPQETQYF	TGCAGTGCTAGTCCTTGGGACAGTGCCCCCCAAGAGACCCAGTACTTC	-	16	TRBV20-1	TRBJ2-5	TRBD1
CASSMVEVYGYTF	TGTGCCAGTAGTATGGTGGAGGTTTATGGCTACACCTTC	-	13	TRBV19	TRBJ1-2	-
CASSSQGLQETQYF	TGTGCCAGCAGCTCCCAGGGACTCCAAGAGACCCAGTACTTC	-	14	TRBV7-8	TRBJ2-5	-
CASSLAGVRPWNTEAFF	TGTGCCAGCAGTTTGGCAGGGGTTAGGCCCTGGAACACTGAAGCTTTCTTT	-	17	TRBV28	TRBJ1-1	-
CASITGSVGELFF	TGTGCCAGCATTACAGGGAGTGTTGGGGAGCTGTTTTTT	-	13	TRBV28	TRBJ2-2	-